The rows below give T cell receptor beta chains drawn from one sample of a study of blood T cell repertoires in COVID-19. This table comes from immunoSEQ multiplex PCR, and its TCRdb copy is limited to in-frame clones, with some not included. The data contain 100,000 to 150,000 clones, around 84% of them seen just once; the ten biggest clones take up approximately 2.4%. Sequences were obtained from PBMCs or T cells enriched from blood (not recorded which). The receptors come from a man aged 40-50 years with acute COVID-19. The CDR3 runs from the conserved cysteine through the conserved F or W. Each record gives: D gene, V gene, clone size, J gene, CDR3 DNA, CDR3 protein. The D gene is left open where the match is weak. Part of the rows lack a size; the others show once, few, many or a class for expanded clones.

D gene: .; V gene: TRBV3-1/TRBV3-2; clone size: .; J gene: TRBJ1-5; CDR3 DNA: TGTGCCAGCAGCCAAGAGGGTTCGGGGCAGCCCCAGCATTTT; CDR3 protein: CASSQEGSGQPQHF
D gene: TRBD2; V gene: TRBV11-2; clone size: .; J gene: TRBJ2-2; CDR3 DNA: TGTGCCAGCAGCTTAGTAGAGCTAGCGGGAGGGCCGAACACCGGGGAGCTGTTTTTT; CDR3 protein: CASSLVELAGGPNTGELFF
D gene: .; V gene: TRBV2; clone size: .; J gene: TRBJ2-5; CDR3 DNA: TGTGCCAGCAGTGCCCCATCGGGGACCCAGTACTTC; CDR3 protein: CASSAPSGTQYF
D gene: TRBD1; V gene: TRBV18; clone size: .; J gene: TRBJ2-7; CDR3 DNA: TGTGCCAGCTCACCAGGGACAGCCTACGAGCAGTACTTC; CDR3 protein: CASSPGTAYEQYF
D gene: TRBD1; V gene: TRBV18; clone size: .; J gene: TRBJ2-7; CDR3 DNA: TGTGCCAGCTCCCTGCAGGGGGACTACGAGCAGTACTTC; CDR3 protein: CASSLQGDYEQYF
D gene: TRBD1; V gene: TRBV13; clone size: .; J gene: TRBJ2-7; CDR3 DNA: TGTGCCAGCAGCTTAGTCTTTAGGGGGACAGGCGCCGACGAGCAGTACTTC; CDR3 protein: CASSLVFRGTGADEQYF
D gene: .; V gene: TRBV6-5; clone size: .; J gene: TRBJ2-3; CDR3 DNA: TGTGCCAGCAGTCCAAGCGTTAGCACAGATACGCAGTATTTT; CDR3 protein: CASSPSVSTDTQYF
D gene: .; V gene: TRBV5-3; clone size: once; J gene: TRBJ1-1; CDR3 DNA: TGTGCCCCAGGCAGACAGAACACTGAAGCTTTCTTT; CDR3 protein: CAPGRQNTEAFF
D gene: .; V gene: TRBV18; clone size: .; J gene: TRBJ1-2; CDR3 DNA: TGTGCCAGCTCGGAGTCCATAGCCTCTAACTATGGCTACACCTTC; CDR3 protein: CASSESIASNYGYTF
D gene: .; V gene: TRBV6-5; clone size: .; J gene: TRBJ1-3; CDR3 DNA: TGTGCCAGCAGCCCCTCGGAAGGAGCCACCATATATTTT; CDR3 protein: CASSPSEGATIYF